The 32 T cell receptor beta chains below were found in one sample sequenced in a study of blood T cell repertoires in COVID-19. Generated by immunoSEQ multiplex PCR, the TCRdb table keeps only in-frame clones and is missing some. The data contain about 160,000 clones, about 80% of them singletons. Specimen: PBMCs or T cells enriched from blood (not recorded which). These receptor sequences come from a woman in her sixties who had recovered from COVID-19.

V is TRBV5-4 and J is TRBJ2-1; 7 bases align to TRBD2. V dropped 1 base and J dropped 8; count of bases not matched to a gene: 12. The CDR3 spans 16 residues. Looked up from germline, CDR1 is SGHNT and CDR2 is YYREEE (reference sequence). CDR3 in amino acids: CASSLFSKGGRDEQFF. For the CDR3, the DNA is TGTGCCAGCAGCTTGTTTAGCAAGGGAGGGAGGGATGAGCAGTTCTTC.

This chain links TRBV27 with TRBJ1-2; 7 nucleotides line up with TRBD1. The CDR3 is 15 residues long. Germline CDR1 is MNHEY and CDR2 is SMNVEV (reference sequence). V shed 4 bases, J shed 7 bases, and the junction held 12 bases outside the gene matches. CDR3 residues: CASSSYKGAPGGYTF. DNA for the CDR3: TGTGCCAGCAGTTCCTACAAGGGGGCCCCGGGTGGCTACACCTTC.

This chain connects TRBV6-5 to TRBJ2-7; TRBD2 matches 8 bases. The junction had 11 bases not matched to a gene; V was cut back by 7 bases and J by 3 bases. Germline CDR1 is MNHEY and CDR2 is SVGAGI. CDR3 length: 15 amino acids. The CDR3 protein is CASNDSGGAIYEQYF. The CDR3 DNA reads TGTGCCAGCAACGACAGCGGGGGCGCAATCTACGAGCAGTACTTC.

CDR3 sequence reads: CASSDQGIANEKLFF. Written as DNA, the CDR3 is TGTGCCAGCTCAGACCAGGGGATAGCTAATGAAAAACTGTTTTTT. The chain uses TRBV18 and TRBJ1-4; TRBD1 is a possible D gene (6 bases). Trimming took 5 bases from V and 3 from J, leaving 13 bases between them. The CDR3 is made up of 15 amino acids. Germline V gene lookup returns CDR1 KGHSH and CDR2 LQKENI.

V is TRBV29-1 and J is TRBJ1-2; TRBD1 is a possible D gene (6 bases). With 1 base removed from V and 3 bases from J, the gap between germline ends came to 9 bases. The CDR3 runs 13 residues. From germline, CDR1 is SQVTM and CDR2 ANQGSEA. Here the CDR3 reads CSVEAGGHYGYTF. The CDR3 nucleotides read TGCAGCGTTGAAGCGGGGGGGCACTATGGCTACACCTTC.

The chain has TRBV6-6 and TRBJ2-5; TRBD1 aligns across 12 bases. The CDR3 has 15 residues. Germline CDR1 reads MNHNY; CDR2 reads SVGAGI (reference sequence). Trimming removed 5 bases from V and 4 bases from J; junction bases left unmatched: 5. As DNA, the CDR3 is TGTGCCAGCAGTACGGGGACAGGGGGCACAGAGACCCAGTACTTC. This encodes CASSTGTGGTETQYF.

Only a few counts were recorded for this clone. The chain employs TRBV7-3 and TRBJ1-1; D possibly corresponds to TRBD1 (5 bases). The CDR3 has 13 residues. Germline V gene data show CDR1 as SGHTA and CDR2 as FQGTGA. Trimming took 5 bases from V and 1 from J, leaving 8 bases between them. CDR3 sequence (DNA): TGTGCCAGCAGCGAAGACAGGAACACTGAAGCTTTCTTT. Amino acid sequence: CASSEDRNTEAFF. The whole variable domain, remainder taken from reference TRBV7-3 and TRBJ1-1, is GAGVSQTPSNKVTEKGKYVELRCDPISGHTALYWYRQSLGQGPEFLIYFQGTGAADDSGLPNDRFFAVRPEGSVSTLKIQRTERGDSAVYLCASSEDRNTEAFFGQGTRLTVV.

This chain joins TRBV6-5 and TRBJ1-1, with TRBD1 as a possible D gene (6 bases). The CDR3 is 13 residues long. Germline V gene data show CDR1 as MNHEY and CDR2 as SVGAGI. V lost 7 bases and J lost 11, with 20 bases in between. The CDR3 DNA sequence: TGTGCCAGCATCCCCTCACAGGGTATAAGCGCTTTCTTT. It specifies CASIPSQGISAFF.

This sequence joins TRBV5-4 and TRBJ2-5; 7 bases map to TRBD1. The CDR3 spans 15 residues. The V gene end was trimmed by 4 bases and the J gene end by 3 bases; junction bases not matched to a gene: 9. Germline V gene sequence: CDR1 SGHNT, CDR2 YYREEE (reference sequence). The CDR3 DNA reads TGTGCCAGCAGCAGGGCAGGGACAGTAAAAGAGACCCAGTACTTC. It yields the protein CASSRAGTVKETQYF.

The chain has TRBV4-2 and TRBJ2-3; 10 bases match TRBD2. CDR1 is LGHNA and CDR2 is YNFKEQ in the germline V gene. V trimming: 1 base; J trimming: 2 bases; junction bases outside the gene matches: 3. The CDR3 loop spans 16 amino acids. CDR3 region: CASSQGLAGATDTQYF. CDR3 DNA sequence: TGTGCCAGCAGCCAAGGGCTAGCGGGGGCCACAGATACGCAGTATTTT.

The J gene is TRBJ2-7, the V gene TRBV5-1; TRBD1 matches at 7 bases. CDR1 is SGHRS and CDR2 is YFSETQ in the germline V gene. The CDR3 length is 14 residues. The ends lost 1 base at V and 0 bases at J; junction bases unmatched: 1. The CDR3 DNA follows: TGCGCCAGCAGCTTGAGACAGGGCTCCTACGAGCAGTACTTC. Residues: CASSLRQGSYEQYF.

The CDR3 is CASSQSPYQPQHF. The CDR3 DNA follows: TGTGCCAGCAGCCAATCCCCTTATCAGCCCCAGCATTTT. The V gene is TRBV3-1 (or the pseudogene TRBV3-2), the J gene TRBJ1-5; D call uncertain. CDR3 size: 13 residues. The germline V and J ends were trimmed by 2 bases and 5 bases, with 7 bases remaining between them. Germline V lookup: CDR1 LGHDT, CDR2 YNNKEL (reference sequence).

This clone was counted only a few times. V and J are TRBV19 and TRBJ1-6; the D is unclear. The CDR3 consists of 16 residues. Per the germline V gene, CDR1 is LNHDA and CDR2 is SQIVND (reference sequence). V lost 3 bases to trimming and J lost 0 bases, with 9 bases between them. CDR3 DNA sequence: TGTGCCAGTAGTATGTATTGGAGCTCCTATAATTCACCCCTCCACTTT. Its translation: CASSMYWSSYNSPLHF.

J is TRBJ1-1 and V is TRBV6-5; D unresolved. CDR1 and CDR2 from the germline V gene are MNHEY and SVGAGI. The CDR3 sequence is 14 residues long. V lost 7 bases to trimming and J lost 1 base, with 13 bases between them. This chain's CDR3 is CASTGREGNTEAFF. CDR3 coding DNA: TGTGCCAGCACGGGAAGGGAAGGGAACACTGAAGCTTTCTTT.

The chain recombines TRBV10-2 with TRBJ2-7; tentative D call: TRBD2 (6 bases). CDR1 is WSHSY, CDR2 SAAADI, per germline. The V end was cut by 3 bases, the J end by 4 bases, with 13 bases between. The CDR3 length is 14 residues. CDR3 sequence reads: CASSDPGLTYEQYF. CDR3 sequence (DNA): TGCGCCAGCAGTGACCCGGGACTGACTTACGAGCAGTACTTC.

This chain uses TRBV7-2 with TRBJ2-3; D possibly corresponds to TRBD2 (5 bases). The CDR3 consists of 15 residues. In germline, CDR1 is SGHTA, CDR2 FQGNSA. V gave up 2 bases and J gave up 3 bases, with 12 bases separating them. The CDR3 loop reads CASSLSGIRTDTQYF. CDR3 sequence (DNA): TGTGCCAGCAGCTTATCGGGAATAAGAACAGATACGCAGTATTTT.

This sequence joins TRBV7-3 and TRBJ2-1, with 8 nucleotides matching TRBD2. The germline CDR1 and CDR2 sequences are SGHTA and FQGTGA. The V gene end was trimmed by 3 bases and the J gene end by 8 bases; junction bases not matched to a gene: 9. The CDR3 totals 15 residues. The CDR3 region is CASSFNGGANYEQFF. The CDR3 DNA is TGTGCCAGCAGCTTTAACGGGGGGGCCAACTATGAGCAGTTCTTC.

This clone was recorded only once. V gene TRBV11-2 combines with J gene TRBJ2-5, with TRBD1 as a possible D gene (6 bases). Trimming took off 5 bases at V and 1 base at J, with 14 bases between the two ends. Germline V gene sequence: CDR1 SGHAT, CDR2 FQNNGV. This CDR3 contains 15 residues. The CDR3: CASSGPGHTQETQYF. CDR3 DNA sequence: TGTGCCAGCAGCGGACCGGGACATACCCAAGAGACCCAGTACTTC. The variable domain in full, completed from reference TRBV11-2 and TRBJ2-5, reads EAGVAQSPRYKIIEKRQSVAFWCNPISGHATLYWYQQILGQGPKLLIQFQNNGVVDDSQLPKDRFSAERLKGVDSTLKIQPAKLEDSAVYLCASSGPGHTQETQYFGPGTRLLVL.

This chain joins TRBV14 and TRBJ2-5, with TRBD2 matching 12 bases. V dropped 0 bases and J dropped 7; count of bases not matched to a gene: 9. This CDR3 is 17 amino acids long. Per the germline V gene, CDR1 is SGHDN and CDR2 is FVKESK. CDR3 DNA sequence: TGTGCCAGCAGCCAAGATCTTCTAGCGGGGGGGCCCGCGACCCAGTACTTC. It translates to CASSQDLLAGGPATQYF.

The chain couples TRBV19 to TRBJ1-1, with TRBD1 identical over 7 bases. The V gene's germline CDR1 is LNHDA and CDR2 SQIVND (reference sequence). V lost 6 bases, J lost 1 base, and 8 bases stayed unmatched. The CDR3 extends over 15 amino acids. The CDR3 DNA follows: TGTGCCAGTAGGGACTGGGGACAGAGGAACACTGAAGCTTTCTTT. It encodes CASRDWGQRNTEAFF.

The CDR3: CASSLSDTQYF. The CDR3, as DNA: TGCGCCAGCAGCCTATCAGATACGCAGTATTTT. This chain links TRBV5-1 with TRBJ2-3; unclear D gene. The CDR3 extends over 11 amino acids. The V end lost 4 bases, the J end lost 4 bases, and 4 bases lay between the germline ends. The germline V gene has CDR1 SGHRS and CDR2 YFSETQ.

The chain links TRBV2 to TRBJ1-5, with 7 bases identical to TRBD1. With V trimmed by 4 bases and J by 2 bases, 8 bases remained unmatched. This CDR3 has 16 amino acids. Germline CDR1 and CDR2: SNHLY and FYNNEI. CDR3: CASSAGTVLRNQPQHF. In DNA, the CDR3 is TGTGCCAGCAGTGCAGGGACAGTCCTTCGCAATCAGCCCCAGCATTTT.

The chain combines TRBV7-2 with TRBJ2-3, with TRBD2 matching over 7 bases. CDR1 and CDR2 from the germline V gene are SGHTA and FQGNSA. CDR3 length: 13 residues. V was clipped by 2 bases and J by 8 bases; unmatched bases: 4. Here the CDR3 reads CASSLLAEITQYF. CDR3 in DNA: TGTGCCAGCAGCTTACTAGCGGAGATTACGCAGTATTTT.

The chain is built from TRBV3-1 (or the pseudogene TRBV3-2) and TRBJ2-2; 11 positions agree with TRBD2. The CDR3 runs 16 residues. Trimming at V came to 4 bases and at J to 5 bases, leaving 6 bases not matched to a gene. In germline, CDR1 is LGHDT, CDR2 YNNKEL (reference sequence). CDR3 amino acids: CASSPSLAGGTGELFF. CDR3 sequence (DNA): TGTGCCAGCAGCCCCTCTCTAGCGGGGGGAACCGGGGAGCTGTTTTTT.

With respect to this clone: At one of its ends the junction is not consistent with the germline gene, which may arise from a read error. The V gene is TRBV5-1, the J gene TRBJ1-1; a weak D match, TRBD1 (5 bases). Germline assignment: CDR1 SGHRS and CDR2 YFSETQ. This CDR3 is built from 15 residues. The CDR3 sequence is CASTLTDSRNTEAFF. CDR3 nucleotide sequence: TGCGCCAGCACCTTGACAGACAGCCGGAACACTGAAGCTTTCTTT.

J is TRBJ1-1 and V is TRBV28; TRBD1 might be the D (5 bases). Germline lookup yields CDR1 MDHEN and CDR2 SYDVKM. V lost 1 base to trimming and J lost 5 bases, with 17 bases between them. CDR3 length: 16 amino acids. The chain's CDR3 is CASSLFQGTSRTEAFF. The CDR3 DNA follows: TGTGCCAGCAGTTTATTCCAGGGTACGAGTAGGACTGAAGCTTTCTTT.

In DNA, the CDR3 is TGTGCCAGCAGTTGGGACAGGGGAGCCGGGGAGCTGTTTTTT. This encodes CASSWDRGAGELFF. The V and J genes are TRBV27 and TRBJ2-2; 10 nucleotides line up with TRBD1. The V gene's germline CDR1 is MNHEY and CDR2 SMNVEV (reference sequence). The CDR3 runs to 14 residues. Unmatched junction bases numbered 2, after V lost 4 bases and J lost 6 bases.

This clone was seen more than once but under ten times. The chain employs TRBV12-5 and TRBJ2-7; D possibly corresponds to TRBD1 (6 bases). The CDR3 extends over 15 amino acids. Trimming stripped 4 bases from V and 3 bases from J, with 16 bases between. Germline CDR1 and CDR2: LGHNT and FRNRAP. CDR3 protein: CASGSKQGNLYEQYF. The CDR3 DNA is TGTGCTAGTGGTTCTAAACAGGGAAATCTCTACGAGCAGTACTTC.

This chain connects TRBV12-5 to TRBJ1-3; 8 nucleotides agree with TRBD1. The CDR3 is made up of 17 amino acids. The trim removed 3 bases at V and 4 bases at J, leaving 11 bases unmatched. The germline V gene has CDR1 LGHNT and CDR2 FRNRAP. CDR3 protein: CASGFDATGVGGNTIYF. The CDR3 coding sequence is TGTGCTAGTGGTTTTGACGCGACAGGGGTGGGGGGAAACACCATATATTTT.

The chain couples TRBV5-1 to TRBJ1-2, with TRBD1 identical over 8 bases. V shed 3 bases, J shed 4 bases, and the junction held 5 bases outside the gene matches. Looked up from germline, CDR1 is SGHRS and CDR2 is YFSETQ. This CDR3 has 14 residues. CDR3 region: CASSSGQARYGYTF. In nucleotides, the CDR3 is TGCGCCAGCAGCTCGGGACAGGCGCGCTATGGCTACACCTTC.

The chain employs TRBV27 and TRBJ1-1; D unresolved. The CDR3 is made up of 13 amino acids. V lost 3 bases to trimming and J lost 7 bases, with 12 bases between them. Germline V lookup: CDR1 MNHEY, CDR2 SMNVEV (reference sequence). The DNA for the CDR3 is TGTGCCAGCAGTTTCTCCCCGATCGGTGAAGCTTTCTTT. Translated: CASSFSPIGEAFF.

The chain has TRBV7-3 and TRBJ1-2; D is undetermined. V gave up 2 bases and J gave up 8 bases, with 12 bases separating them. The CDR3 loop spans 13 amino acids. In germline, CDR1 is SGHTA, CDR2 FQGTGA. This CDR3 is CASSLGPAGGYTF. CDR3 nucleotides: TGTGCCAGCAGCTTAGGCCCCGCCGGGGGCTACACCTTC. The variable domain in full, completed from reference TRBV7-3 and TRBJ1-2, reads GAGVSQTPSNKVTEKGKYVELRCDPISGHTALYWYRQSLGQGPEFLIYFQGTGAADDSGLPNDRFFAVRPEGSVSTLKIQRTERGDSAVYLCASSLGPAGGYTFGSGTRLTVV.